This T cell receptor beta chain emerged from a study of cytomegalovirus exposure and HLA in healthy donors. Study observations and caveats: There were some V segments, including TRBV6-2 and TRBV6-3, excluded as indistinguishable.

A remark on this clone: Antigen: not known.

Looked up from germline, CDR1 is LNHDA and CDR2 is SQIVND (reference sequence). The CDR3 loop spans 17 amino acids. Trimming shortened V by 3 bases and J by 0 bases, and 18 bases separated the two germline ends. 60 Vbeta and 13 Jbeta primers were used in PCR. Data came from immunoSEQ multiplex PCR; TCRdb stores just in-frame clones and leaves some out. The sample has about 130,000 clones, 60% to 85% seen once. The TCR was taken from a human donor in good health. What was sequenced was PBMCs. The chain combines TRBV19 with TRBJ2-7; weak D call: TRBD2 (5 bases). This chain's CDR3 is CASSISLGKGLSYEQYF. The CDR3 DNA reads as TGTGCCAGTAGTATCTCGCTCGGGAAGGGCCTCTCCTACGAGCAGTACTTC.